One sample yielded the 29 T cell receptor beta chains listed below, sequenced in a study of cytomegalovirus exposure and HLA in healthy donors. The PCR contained 60 Vbeta and 13 Jbeta primers. The protocol was immunoSEQ multiplex PCR, while the TCRdb copy is restricted to in-frame clones and leaves out a portion. The sample gives over 150,000 clones, roughly four fifths of which show up once; approximately 1.4% is in the top ten. The sample was PBMCs. Source of these receptors: a man between 18 and 29 years old in good health and CMV-seronegative.

The V gene is TRBV19, the J gene TRBJ2-2; 10 nucleotides agree with TRBD2. The junction had 11 bases not matched to a gene; V was cut back by 5 bases and J by 5 bases. Germline-derived CDR1 and CDR2 are LNHDA and SQIVND (reference sequence). This CDR3 has 17 residues. CDR3 coding DNA: TGTGCCAGTAGTCCCCCCGGGACTAGCGTCTATACCGGGGAGCTGTTTTTT. Translating it yields CASSPPGTSVYTGELFF.

This chain uses TRBV27 with TRBJ2-6; weak D call: TRBD2 (6 bases). The length of the CDR3 is 15 residues. Trimming took off 3 bases at V and 2 bases at J, with 8 bases between the two ends. In germline, CDR1 is MNHEY, CDR2 SMNVEV (reference sequence). The CDR3 DNA is TGTGCCAGCAGTTTTGGCGGGGCTGGGGCCAACGTCCTGACTTTC. Translated: CASSFGGAGANVLTF.

The chain carries TRBV2 and TRBJ2-1, with 10 bases that match TRBD1. The CDR3 covers 15 residues. Per germline, CDR1 SNHLY and CDR2 FYNNEI. Trimming cost V 2 bases and J 9 bases; bases outside gene matches: 7. In DNA, the CDR3 is TGTGCCAGCAGTGAAAGGGGACAGGGGTCCGTTGAGCAGTTCTTC. Residues: CASSERGQGSVEQFF.

This clone appeared a single time. The V and J genes are TRBV28 and TRBJ2-7; no clear D gene. Trimming removed 10 bases at V and 2 bases at J, with 18 bases between. Germline assignment: CDR1 MDHEN and CDR2 SYDVKM. This CDR3 spans 14 amino acids. CDR3 bases: TGTGCCATCATGTCCGACGTACAGACCTACGAGCAGTACTTC. As protein: CAIMSDVQTYEQYF.

This clone was observed once. This rearrangement joins TRBV5-1 to TRBJ2-5; perhaps TRBD1 as D (5 bases). The germline CDR1 and CDR2 sequences are SGHRS and YFSETQ. Trimming left V 3 bases short and J 5 bases short, with 14 bases between. The CDR3 covers 14 residues. CDR3 DNA sequence: TGCGCCAGCAGCTCCGGGCAGGGCGAGGAGACCCAGTACTTC. It translates to CASSSGQGEETQYF.

The V and J genes are TRBV6-1 and TRBJ1-4, with no clear D. This CDR3 is 11 amino acids long. Trimming shortened V by 3 bases and J by 16 bases, and 12 bases separated the two germline ends. The V gene's germline CDR1 is MNHNS and CDR2 SASEGT. This chain's CDR3 is CASSEMRVQFF. CDR3 DNA sequence: TGTGCCAGCAGTGAGATGAGGGTACAGTTTTTT.

This sequence joins TRBV5-4 and TRBJ2-5; TRBD2 is a possible D gene (6 bases). The J call may be wrong; the DNA end is better matched by TRBJ2-7. Germline CDR1 and CDR2: SGHNT and YYREEE (reference sequence). CDR3 length: 16 residues. Written as DNA, the CDR3 is TGTGCCAGCAGCTTGGGCCTCGGCGGGGAAACCTACGAGCAGTACTTC. It specifies CASSLGLGGETYEQYF.

This chain uses TRBV4-3 with TRBJ1-4; TRBD1 is a possible D gene (5 bases). The CDR3 has 16 residues. Germline V lookup: CDR1 LGHNA, CDR2 YSLEER. V was trimmed by 1 base and J by 4 bases, leaving 13 bases between them. The CDR3 loop is CASSQGVQEGNEKLFF. The DNA for the CDR3 is TGCGCCAGCAGCCAAGGTGTACAGGAGGGTAATGAAAAACTGTTTTTT.

The chain combines TRBV10-1 with TRBJ2-5; tentative D call: TRBD2 (6 bases). The CDR3 has 13 amino acids. Germline V gives CDR1 WNHNN, CDR2 SYGVQD (reference sequence). V dropped 4 bases and J dropped 11 bases, with 17 bases sitting between them. CDR3 amino acids: CASSGDSPEGQYF. The CDR3, as DNA: TGCGCCAGCAGTGGGGACTCCCCTGAGGGGCAGTACTTC.

The chain recombines TRBV2 with TRBJ2-1; 13 nucleotides line up with TRBD2. The germline CDR1 and CDR2 sequences are SNHLY and FYNNEI. J gave up 12 bases and V 3 bases, and 11 bases lay outside the gene matches. The CDR3 covers 16 residues. CDR3 nucleotide sequence: TGTGCCAGCAGTGACCCCCGGACTAGCGGGGGACAAGGGCAGTTCTTC. Encoded protein: CASSDPRTSGGQGQFF.

This clone came up a few times. V and J are TRBV5-1 and TRBJ2-2; D remains unclear. The CDR3 loop spans 13 amino acids. Trimming pared 0 bases from V and 8 bases from J, leaving 8 bases between. Looked up from germline, CDR1 is SGHRS and CDR2 is YFSETQ. The CDR3 is CASSLATRGELFF. The DNA of the CDR3 is TGCGCCAGCAGCTTGGCCACGAGGGGGGAGCTGTTTTTT.

The rearrangement joins TRBV5-5 to TRBJ2-7, with D possibly matching TRBD1 (6 bases). This CDR3 has 15 residues. The V gene's germline CDR1 is SGHKS and CDR2 YYEKEE (reference sequence). Trimming pared 0 bases from V and 4 bases from J, leaving 14 bases between. CDR3 nucleotides: TGTGCCAGCAGCTTGGACAGGGCCGCCAGATACGAGCAGTACTTC. Residues: CASSLDRAARYEQYF.

This chain joins TRBV5-5 and TRBJ1-4; 10 positions agree with TRBD1. The ends lost 0 bases at V and 10 bases at J; junction bases unmatched: 18. Germline V lookup: CDR1 SGHKS, CDR2 YYEKEE (reference sequence). The CDR3 covers 19 residues. The CDR3 DNA reads TGTGCCAGCAGCTTGGGGGCTTTGGGGACAGGGGATTGGAGAGGAAAACTGTTTTTT. Protein product: CASSLGALGTGDWRGKLFF.

This chain links TRBV7-9 with TRBJ1-4, with a possible D match to TRBD1 (5 bases). V lost 6 bases and J lost 7, with 15 bases in between. Germline V gene lookup returns CDR1 SEHNR and CDR2 FQNEAQ (reference sequence). The CDR3 runs 14 residues. The CDR3 DNA follows: TGTGCCAGCAGTCCTCAGGGTGACGTTGAAAAACTGTTTTTT. This encodes CASSPQGDVEKLFF.

The chain is built from TRBV19 and TRBJ2-1, with D maybe TRBD2 (5 bases). The length of the CDR3 is 13 residues. Germline CDR1 and CDR2: LNHDA and SQIVND (reference sequence). V lost 5 bases to trimming and J lost 12 bases, with 17 bases between them. The CDR3 here is CASSPTIGVGQFF. In DNA, the CDR3 is TGTGCCAGTAGTCCGACTATTGGCGTTGGGCAGTTCTTC.

The gene calls are TRBV4-1 and TRBJ2-3; D call uncertain. The CDR3 is made up of 14 amino acids. Germline V gene sequence: CDR1 MGHRA, CDR2 YSYEKL. Trimming took 4 bases from V and 0 from J, leaving 8 bases between them. CDR3 nucleotide sequence: TGCGCCAGCAGCCCGACTCCCAGCACAGATACGCAGTATTTT. Its protein is CASSPTPSTDTQYF.

The chain couples TRBV10-2 to TRBJ2-5; 10 positions match TRBD1. The trim removed 6 bases at V and 2 bases at J, leaving 0 bases unmatched. CDR1 is WSHSY and CDR2 is SAAADI in the germline V gene. This CDR3 contains 13 residues. DNA for the CDR3: TGCGCCAGCAGGGACAGGGGGCAAGAGACCCAGTACTTC. Amino acids: CASRDRGQETQYF.

This chain uses TRBV27 with TRBJ2-7, with D unclear. Germline V gene lookup returns CDR1 MNHEY and CDR2 SMNVEV (reference sequence). CDR3 length: 14 amino acids. The ends were cut back, 2 bases at V and 2 bases at J, with 10 bases in the middle. The CDR3 DNA is TGTGCCAGCAGTTTAATACACCCCCCCTACGAGCAGTACTTC. It yields the protein CASSLIHPPYEQYF.

This clone came up a few times. This rearrangement joins TRBV18 to TRBJ1-2; D is perhaps TRBD1 (5 bases). V gave up 3 bases and J gave up 8 bases, with 10 bases separating them. The CDR3 has 12 amino acids. The V gene's germline CDR1 is KGHSH and CDR2 LQKENI. The CDR3 nucleotides are TGTGCCAGCTCACCGTCGCGGGGGGGCTACACCTTC. Residues: CASSPSRGGYTF.

This clone showed up just a few times. This chain links TRBV7-9 with TRBJ1-6, with 9 bases identical to TRBD1. CDR3 length: 14 amino acids. CDR1 and CDR2 (germline): SEHNR, FQNEAQ (reference sequence). V was pared by 4 bases and J by 7 bases, with 2 bases of the junction left unmatched. CDR3: CASSSDRGNSPLHF. The CDR3 DNA follows: TGTGCCAGCAGCTCAGACAGGGGGAATTCACCCCTCCACTTT.

This rearrangement joins TRBV19 to TRBJ2-3; D is undetermined. In germline, CDR1 is LNHDA, CDR2 SQIVND (reference sequence). Between the trimmed V and J ends, which lost 4 bases and 10 bases, there was a span of 15 bases. CDR3 size: 13 residues. CDR3 protein: CASSTPGRSSQYF. The DNA of the CDR3 is TGTGCCAGTAGTACCCCAGGCCGATCTTCGCAGTATTTT.

The chain couples TRBV7-2 to TRBJ2-7, with 13 bases fitting TRBD2. The CDR3 covers 15 residues. V lost 6 bases and J lost 6; bases outside the gene matches: 8. Germline CDR1 SGHTA, CDR2 FQGNSA. The CDR3, as DNA: TGTGCCAGCAGGCCTAGACTAGCGGGAGGAGGCGAGCAGTACTTC. Encoded protein: CASRPRLAGGGEQYF.

J is TRBJ1-4 and V is TRBV6-1, with 7 bases matching TRBD1. The CDR3 sequence is 12 residues long. Germline V CDR1 and CDR2: MNHNS, SASEGT. The ends lost 9 bases at V and 8 bases at J; junction bases unmatched: 6. CDR3 in DNA: TGTGCCAGTACAGGGGCGGACGAAAAACTGTTTTTT. Translation gives CASTGADEKLFF.

The genes are TRBV27 and TRBJ2-7; 7 bases map to TRBD1. J was trimmed by 2 bases and V by 5 bases; bases with no gene match: 15. Germline CDR1 reads MNHEY; CDR2 reads SMNVEV (reference sequence). This CDR3 is 17 amino acids long. The CDR3 coding sequence is TGTGCCAGCAGTCCATTCCCCCCGACAGGGCTCACCTACGAGCAGTACTTC. Its protein product is CASSPFPPTGLTYEQYF.

The rearrangement joins TRBV7-9 to TRBJ1-2; possible D gene TRBD1, 5 bases. This CDR3 is 14 amino acids long. Trimming took off 5 bases at V and 0 bases at J, with 10 bases between the two ends. Germline-derived CDR1 and CDR2 are SEHNR and FQNEAQ (reference sequence). The CDR3 here is CASSPRGANYGYTF. The CDR3 DNA reads as TGTGCCAGCAGCCCGCGGGGCGCTAACTATGGCTACACCTTC.

This chain joins TRBV13 and TRBJ2-7, with TRBD2 matching over 11 bases. CDR1 is PRHDT, CDR2 FYEKMQ, per germline (reference sequence). The CDR3 runs 17 residues. Trimming cost V 6 bases and J 0 bases; bases outside gene matches: 10. CDR3: CASSRKTSGDISYEQYF. In nucleotides, the CDR3 is TGTGCCAGCAGTCGAAAGACTAGCGGGGATATCTCCTACGAGCAGTACTTC.

In its sample, this clone was seen a few times. J is TRBJ2-7 and V is TRBV9; no firm D call. Trimming removed 5 bases at V and 0 bases at J, with 18 bases between. CDR1 is SGDLS, CDR2 YYNGEE, per germline. The CDR3 runs to 16 residues. This chain's CDR3 is CASRKPLAGRSYEQYF. CDR3 DNA: TGTGCCAGCAGAAAACCCCTCGCAGGCCGCTCCTACGAGCAGTACTTC.

The chain couples TRBV9 to TRBJ2-6; a possible D gene is TRBD2 (5 bases). The V gene's germline CDR1 is SGDLS and CDR2 YYNGEE. This CDR3 has 16 residues. Trimming removed 0 bases from V and 0 bases from J, with 7 bases in between. This chain's CDR3 is CASSVGTFSGANVLTF. The CDR3 DNA sequence: TGTGCCAGCAGCGTAGGGACTTTCTCTGGGGCCAACGTCCTGACTTTC.

The CDR3 loop is CASSLTGGNTIYF. For the CDR3, the DNA is TGTGCCAGCAGCTTAACAGGGGGAAACACCATATATTTT. The chain has TRBV5-4 and TRBJ1-3; a possible D gene is TRBD1 (6 bases). CDR1 SGHNT and CDR2 YYREEE come from the germline V gene (reference sequence). Trimming left V 2 bases short and J 4 bases short, with 7 bases between. This CDR3 region has 13 residues.